Sequencing of this T cell receptor beta chain was carried out in a study of blood T cell repertoires in COVID-19. Study context: Sample material is recorded as cDNA or gDNA derived from T cells, B-cell-depleted T cells, or PBMCs.

Germline-derived CDR1 and CDR2 are SGDLS and YYNGEE. There are 15 residues in the CDR3. The V end lost 4 bases, the J end lost 6 bases, and 20 bases lay between the germline ends. TCRdb's copy holds only in-frame clones and misses some; the assay was immunoSEQ multiplex PCR. The sample holds about 190,000 clones, more than 75% seen once. The V call is TRBV9, the J call TRBJ2-7, with D maybe TRBD1 (6 bases). The sequenced material came from peripheral blood. This receptor was taken from a woman in her 70s with COVID-19, enrolled during active disease. CDR3: CASSPSTGTPSEQYF. CDR3 bases: TGTGCCAGCAGCCCTTCGACAGGAACCCCCTCCGAGCAGTACTTC.